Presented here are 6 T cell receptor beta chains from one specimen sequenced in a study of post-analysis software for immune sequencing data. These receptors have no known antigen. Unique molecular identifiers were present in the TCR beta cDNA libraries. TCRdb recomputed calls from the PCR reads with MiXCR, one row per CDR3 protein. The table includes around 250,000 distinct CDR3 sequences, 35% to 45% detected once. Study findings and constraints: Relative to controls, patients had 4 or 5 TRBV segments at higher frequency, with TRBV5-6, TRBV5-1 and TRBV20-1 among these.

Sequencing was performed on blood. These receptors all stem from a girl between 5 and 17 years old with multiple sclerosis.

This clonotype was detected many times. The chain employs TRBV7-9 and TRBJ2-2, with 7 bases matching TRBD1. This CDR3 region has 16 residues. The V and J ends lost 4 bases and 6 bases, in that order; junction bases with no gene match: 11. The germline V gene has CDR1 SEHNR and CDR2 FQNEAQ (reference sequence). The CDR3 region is CASSSRLQGWPGELFF. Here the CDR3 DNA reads TGTGCCAGCAGCTCGAGACTACAGGGGTGGCCCGGGGAGCTGTTTTTT.

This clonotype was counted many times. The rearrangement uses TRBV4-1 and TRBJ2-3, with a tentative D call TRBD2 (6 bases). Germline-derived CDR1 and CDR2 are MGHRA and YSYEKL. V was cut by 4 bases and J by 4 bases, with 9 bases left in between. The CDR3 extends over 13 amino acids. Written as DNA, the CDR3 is TGCGCCAGCAGCCCCGGGACTCCAGATACGCAGTATTTT. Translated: CASSPGTPDTQYF.

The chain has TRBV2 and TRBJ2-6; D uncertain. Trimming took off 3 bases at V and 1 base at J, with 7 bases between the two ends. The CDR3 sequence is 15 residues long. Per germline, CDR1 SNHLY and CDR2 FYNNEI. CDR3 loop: CASSDSGSGANVLTF. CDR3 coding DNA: TGTGCCAGCAGTGACTCCGGGTCTGGGGCCAACGTCCTGACTTTC.

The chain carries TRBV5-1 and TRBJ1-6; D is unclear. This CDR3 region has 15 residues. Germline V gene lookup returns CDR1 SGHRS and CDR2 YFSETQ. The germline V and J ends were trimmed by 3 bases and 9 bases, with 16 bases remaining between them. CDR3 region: CASSSDDIRSSPLHF. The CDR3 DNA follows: TGCGCCAGCAGCTCGGACGATATTCGGAGTTCACCCCTCCACTTT.

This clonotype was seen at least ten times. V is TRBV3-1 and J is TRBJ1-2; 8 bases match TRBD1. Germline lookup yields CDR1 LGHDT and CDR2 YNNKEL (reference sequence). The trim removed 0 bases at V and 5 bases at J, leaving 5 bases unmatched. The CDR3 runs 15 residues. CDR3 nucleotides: TGTGCCAGCAGCCAAGATCAGGGGGCCAGTTATGGCTACACCTTC. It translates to CASSQDQGASYGYTF.

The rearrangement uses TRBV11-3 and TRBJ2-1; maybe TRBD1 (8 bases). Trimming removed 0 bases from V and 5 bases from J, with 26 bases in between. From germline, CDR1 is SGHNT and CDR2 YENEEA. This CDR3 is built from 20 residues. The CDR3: CASSLDGLGGTGDRHNEQFF. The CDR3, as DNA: TGTGCCAGCAGCTTAGATGGCCTGGGGGGGACAGGCGACCGCCACAATGAGCAGTTCTTC.